This record looks at one T cell receptor beta chain sequence and its context. The antigen is not known. The data belong to a study of blood T cells in healthy people across ages. Study overall: About one barcoded TCR beta cDNA was captured per two T cells. Findings and limits, study-wide: Higher naive T cell percentage went strongly together with higher TCR beta diversity. While age rose, TCR beta diversity per million T cells dropped in a roughly linear way.

Combining a sample-barcoded 5' primer with a J-beta primer mix, a second PCR ran for 7 to 11 cycles. A template-switch adaptor with 12 random nucleotides tagged each cDNA molecule. TCRdb reanalysed the 5' RACE reads using MiXCR and keeps one entry per CDR3 protein. The data show about 1 million distinct CDR3 sequences, around 45% seen once. Per germline, CDR1 SNHLY and CDR2 FYNNEI. The CDR3 has 14 residues. Trimming at V came to 4 bases and at J to 2 bases, leaving 4 bases not matched to a gene. The clonotype comes from a woman aged 55-70 years in good health. This chain uses TRBV2 with TRBJ1-1; TRBD1 aligns across 7 bases. Input material: blood. The CDR3 DNA reads as TGTGCCAGCAGTGCTAGACAGGGTAACACTGAAGCTTTCTTT. Translation gives CASSARQGNTEAFF.